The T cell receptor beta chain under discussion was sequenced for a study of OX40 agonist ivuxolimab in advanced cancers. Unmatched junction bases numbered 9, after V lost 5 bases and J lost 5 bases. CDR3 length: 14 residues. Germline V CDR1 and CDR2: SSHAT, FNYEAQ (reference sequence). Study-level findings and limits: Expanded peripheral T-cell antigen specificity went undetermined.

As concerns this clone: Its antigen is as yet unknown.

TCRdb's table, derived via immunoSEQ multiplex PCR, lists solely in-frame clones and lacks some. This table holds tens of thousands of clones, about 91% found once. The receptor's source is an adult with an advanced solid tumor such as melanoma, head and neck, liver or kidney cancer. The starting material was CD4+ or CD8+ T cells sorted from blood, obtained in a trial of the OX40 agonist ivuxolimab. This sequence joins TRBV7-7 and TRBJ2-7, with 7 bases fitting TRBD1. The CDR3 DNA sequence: TGTGCCAGCAGCCCCGGGACAGTAAACCACGAGCAGTACTTC. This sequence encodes CASSPGTVNHEQYF.